This is a list of T cell receptor beta chains from one sample in a study of T cells in Graves' hyperthyroidism and ophthalmopathy. In TCRdb, the multiplex PCR reads were re-called with MiXCR into one record per CDR3 protein. The repertoire includes about 500,000 distinct CDR3 sequences, 40% to 50% of them detected once, and about two fifths sits in the top ten. Sequencing input: peripheral blood or thyroid tissue (not recorded which). The receptors come from an adult woman with Graves' disease, either hyperthyroidism or ophthalmopathy (not recorded which). Each CDR3 is given with its conserved first and last residue. The order of the fields is J gene, clone size, V gene, D gene, CDR3 protein, CDR3 DNA. D genes are given only for firm matches. Clone size, where shown, is once, few, many, or a class for clones that have expanded.

TRBJ2-7 few TRBV7-9 - CASSFRGREAYEQYF TGTGCCAGCAGTTTCCGGGGCAGGGAGGCGTACGAGCAGTACTTC
TRBJ1-2 many TRBV20-1 TRBD1 CSAKDQGGYGYTF TGCAGTGCGAAAGACCAGGGGGGCTATGGCTACACCTTC
TRBJ2-7 - TRBV29-1 - CSLGGNWYEQYF TGCAGCTTGGGGGGCAACTGGTACGAGCAGTACTTC
TRBJ2-5 few TRBV2 TRBD2 CASGLVAETQYF TGTGCCAGCGGACTAGTGGCGGAGACCCAGTACTTC
TRBJ1-2 once TRBV2 TRBD1 CASSARGQGFGYTF TGTGCCAGCAGCGCTAGGGGACAGGGGTTTGGCTACACCTTC
TRBJ1-1 many TRBV19 - CASSIAGMNTEAFF TGTGCCAGTAGTATTGCGGGGATGAACACTGAAGCTTTCTTT
TRBJ2-2 many TRBV29-1 - CSVRASNTGELFF TGCAGCGTTCGGGCATCGAACACCGGGGAGCTGTTTTTT
TRBJ2-7 - TRBV9 TRBD2 CASSPGSTGGYEQYF TGTGCCAGCAGCCCCGGTTCCACGGGGGGCTACGAGCAGTACTTC
TRBJ1-5 few TRBV10-3 TRBD1 CATSTGQGRNQPQHF TGTGCCACTAGCACGGGACAGGGGAGAAATCAGCCCCAGCATTTT
TRBJ2-2 many TRBV5-1 - CASSSQNTGELFF TGTGCCAGTAGTAGCCAAAACACCGGGGAGCTGTTTTTT
TRBJ1-5 - TRBV29-1 - CSVTGAATQPQHF TGCAGCGTCACAGGTGCCGCGACTCAGCCCCAGCATTTT
TRBJ2-7 - TRBV28 - CASTSGSYEQYF TGTGCCAGCACGTCCGGGAGCTACGAGCAGTACTTC